Below, 22 T cell receptor beta chains from the same sample are listed, as sequenced in a study of T cell responses to AZD1222 COVID-19 vaccine. Sequencing was performed with immunoSEQ multiplex PCR; in TCRdb, only in-frame clones are kept and a portion is missing. This table holds around 140,000 clones, approximately 85% found once. The sample was peripheral blood, taken 28 days after the second dose of the MenACWY control vaccine. All receptors come from an adult who received the MenACWY meningococcal vaccine as a control.

This chain connects TRBV6-5 to TRBJ1-3; TRBD1 is a possible D gene (6 bases). CDR1 is MNHEY, CDR2 SVGAGI, per germline. Trimming pared 5 bases from V and 7 bases from J, leaving 18 bases between. This CDR3 spans 15 amino acids. The CDR3 DNA follows: TGTGCCAGCAGTCAAAGTCTGGGGGCCGGGAACACCATATATTTT. It yields the protein CASSQSLGAGNTIYF.

The chain combines TRBV5-1 with TRBJ1-3, with D unresolved. Per germline, CDR1 SGHRS and CDR2 YFSETQ. Trimming removed 0 bases at V and 0 bases at J, with 10 bases between. This CDR3 is 16 amino acids long. The CDR3 reads CASSLGAAASGNTIYF. The CDR3 region has the DNA TGCGCCAGCAGCTTGGGGGCGGCAGCCTCTGGAAACACCATATATTTT.

This chain links TRBV12-2 with TRBJ1-6. TRBV12-2 is a pseudogene. The CDR3 is made up of 19 amino acids. CDR3 in amino acids: CASRLARDNPSSYNSPLHF. The CDR3 DNA reads TGTGCAAGTCGCTTAGCGCGGGACAACCCGAGCTCCTATAATTCACCCCTCCACTTT.

V usage is TRBV15 and J usage is TRBJ2-3; D not certain. Trimming removed 5 bases at V and 2 bases at J, with 11 bases between. The length of the CDR3 is 14 residues. CDR1 and CDR2 (germline): LNHNV, YYDKDF (reference sequence). The CDR3 sequence: CATSEAPLTDTQYF. DNA of the CDR3: TGTGCCACCAGCGAGGCCCCCCTCACAGATACGCAGTATTTT. Using reference TRBV15 and TRBJ2-3 for the parts outside the CDR3, the full variable domain is DAMVIQNPRYQVTQFGKPVTLSCSQTLNHNVMYWYQQKSSQAPKLLFHYYDKDFNNEADTPDNFQSRRPNTSFCFLDIRSPGLGDTAMYLCATSEAPLTDTQYFGPGTRLTVL.

This clone was seen only a few times. V gene TRBV18 combines with J gene TRBJ1-5, with TRBD1 identical over 9 bases. Trimming took 3 bases from V and 6 from J; bases not matched to a gene: 6. The CDR3 runs 15 residues. CDR1 is KGHSH and CDR2 is LQKENI in the germline V gene. The CDR3 DNA sequence: TGTGCCAGCTCACCGGGACAGGGTATTGCTCAGCCCCAGCATTTT. Residues: CASSPGQGIAQPQHF.

V gene TRBV10-3 combines with J gene TRBJ2-3; TRBD1 is a possible D gene (6 bases). The CDR3 length is 15 residues. Germline V gene lookup returns CDR1 ENHRY and CDR2 SYGVKD. V lost 4 bases, J lost 2 bases, and 13 bases lay in between. The CDR3 sequence is CAISAGAGPTDTQYF. The CDR3 DNA is TGTGCCATCAGTGCAGGGGCCGGACCCACAGATACGCAGTATTTT.

The V gene is TRBV24-1, the J gene TRBJ1-5, with 8 positions matching TRBD1. This CDR3 has 14 amino acids. Trimming removed 12 bases from V and 2 bases from J; junction bases left unmatched: 8. Per the germline V gene, CDR1 is KGHDR and CDR2 is SFDVKD. CDR3 amino acids: CAPRTGQGNQPQHF. CDR3 in DNA: TGTGCCCCAAGGACAGGGCAAGGCAATCAGCCCCAGCATTTT.

The chain recombines TRBV11-2 with TRBJ2-1; D possibly corresponds to TRBD2 (6 bases). CDR3 length equals 16 residues. Trimming pared 1 base from V and 4 bases from J, leaving 14 bases between. Germline V lookup: CDR1 SGHAT, CDR2 FQNNGV. CDR3 nucleotides: TGTGCCAGCAGCTTAGCCGGAATAGCGGTGTACAATGAGCAGTTCTTC. This translates into CASSLAGIAVYNEQFF.

The chain is built from TRBV18 and TRBJ2-2, with D unclear. V was pared by 0 bases and J by 4 bases, with 12 bases between. The V gene's germline CDR1 is KGHSH and CDR2 LQKENI. This CDR3 comprises 16 residues. This CDR3 is CASSPPVQSLTGELFF. CDR3 in DNA: TGTGCCAGCTCACCACCGGTTCAGAGCCTCACCGGGGAGCTGTTTTTT.

V is TRBV27 and J is TRBJ1-2; TRBD1 might be the D (5 bases). Germline V CDR1 and CDR2: MNHEY, SMNVEV (reference sequence). V dropped 0 bases and J dropped 6 bases, with 11 bases sitting between them. The CDR3 covers 14 residues. Here the CDR3 DNA reads TGTGCCAGCAGTTTATCGAGGGCAGGGCATGGCTACACCTTC. It translates to CASSLSRAGHGYTF.

CDR3 coding DNA: TGTGCCAGCAGAAGATACAAGGGCGGAAACATTCAGTACTTC. Its translation is CASRRYKGGNIQYF. This chain joins TRBV27 and TRBJ2-4; D unclear. The length of the CDR3 is 14 residues. Trimming left V 6 bases short and J 6 bases short, with 15 bases between. Germline CDR1 and CDR2: MNHEY and SMNVEV (reference sequence).

The chain employs TRBV30 and TRBJ2-7; 11 nucleotides align to TRBD2. Unmatched junction bases numbered 8, after V lost 4 bases and J lost 9 bases. Germline lookup yields CDR1 GTSNPN and CDR2 SVGIG (reference sequence). The CDR3 is 13 residues long. In nucleotides, the CDR3 is TGTGCCTGGACCACTAGCGGGAGCGGTGGGCAGTACTTC. As protein: CAWTTSGSGGQYF.

The rearrangement uses TRBV4-1 and TRBJ2-2; perhaps TRBD2 as D (7 bases). The CDR3 loop spans 18 amino acids. Trimming removed 6 bases at V and 2 bases at J, with 22 bases between. Germline V gene sequence: CDR1 MGHRA, CDR2 YSYEKL. The CDR3 protein is CASRLSGGRGPNTGELFF. The CDR3 DNA reads as TGCGCCAGCAGACTTTCTGGGGGGCGGGGGCCTAACACCGGGGAGCTGTTTTTT.

Only a few counts were recorded for this clone. The chain has TRBV29-1 and TRBJ2-7; no clear D gene. Germline CDR1 and CDR2: SQVTM and ANQGSEA. The length of the CDR3 is 12 residues. V lost 6 bases to trimming and J lost 0 bases, with 9 bases between them. The CDR3 sequence is CSVSYSSYEQYF. CDR3 DNA: TGCAGCGTGAGTTATAGCTCCTACGAGCAGTACTTC.

This rearrangement joins TRBV11-3 to TRBJ2-7, with 7 nucleotides matching TRBD1. The germline CDR1 and CDR2 sequences are SGHNT and YENEEA. This CDR3 is built from 13 residues. The J segment lost 6 bases and the V segment lost 2 bases, leaving 4 bases of the junction unmatched. The DNA of the CDR3 is TGTGCCAGCAGCTTATACAGGGGTCGCGAGCAGTACTTC. Protein sequence: CASSLYRGREQYF.

This clone was seen only a few times. The V gene is TRBV4-1, the J gene TRBJ1-3, with D possibly TRBD1 on 6 matching bases. There are 15 residues in the CDR3. Germline-derived CDR1 and CDR2 are MGHRA and YSYEKL. Trimming cost V 4 bases and J 4 bases, with 14 bases left between them. CDR3 bases: TGCGCCAGCAGCCTAAGCCGGGGGGCGGGAAACACCATATATTTT. Translated, it gives CASSLSRGAGNTIYF.

This sequence joins TRBV15 and TRBJ2-3; D possibly uses TRBD1 or TRBD2 (5 bases each). From germline, CDR1 is LNHNV and CDR2 YYDKDF (reference sequence). V shed 5 bases and J shed 6 bases, with 9 bases lying between them. The CDR3 runs to 12 residues. The CDR3 sequence is CATSYWGDTQYF. The CDR3 nucleotides read TGTGCCACCAGCTACTGGGGGGATACGCAGTATTTT.

The V call is TRBV18, the J call TRBJ2-5; possible D gene TRBD1, 5 bases. This CDR3 is built from 15 residues. V gave up 1 base and J gave up 4 bases, with 13 bases separating them. Germline V lookup: CDR1 KGHSH, CDR2 LQKENI. CDR3 sequence: CASSPLGAQLETQYF. The CDR3 DNA reads TGTGCCAGCTCACCACTTGGGGCACAATTAGAGACCCAGTACTTC.

The chain is built from TRBV19 and TRBJ2-1; D unresolved. Deletions cut 2 bases from V and 0 bases from J, with 11 bases between. The germline V gene has CDR1 LNHDA and CDR2 SQIVND (reference sequence). The CDR3 extends over 16 amino acids. The chain's CDR3 is CASSIIRLLSYNEQFF. CDR3 nucleotide sequence: TGTGCCAGTAGTATAATTAGGCTCCTCTCCTACAATGAGCAGTTCTTC. Using reference TRBV19 and TRBJ2-1 for the parts outside the CDR3, the full variable domain is DGGITQSPKYLFRKEGQNVTLSCEQNLNHDAMYWYRQDPGQGLRLIYYSQIVNDFQKGDIAEGYSVSREKKESFPLTVTSAQKNPTAFYLCASSIIRLLSYNEQFFGPGTRLTVL.

The chain uses TRBV28 and TRBJ1-1, with 7 positions matching TRBD1. CDR1 is MDHEN, CDR2 SYDVKM, per germline. The CDR3 is 16 residues long. Unmatched junction bases numbered 13, after V lost 4 bases and J lost 5 bases. DNA for the CDR3: TGTGCCAGCAGTTGGCACCTCTCAGGGGGAGGAACTGAAGCTTTCTTT. Translating it yields CASSWHLSGGGTEAFF.

The chain employs TRBV4-1 and TRBJ2-5; weak D call: TRBD1 (6 bases). The V gene lost 5 bases and the J gene lost 0 bases, with 7 bases spanning the gap. This CDR3 spans 13 amino acids. Germline assignment: CDR1 MGHRA and CDR2 YSYEKL. The CDR3 here is CASSTGYQETQYF. CDR3 DNA sequence: TGCGCCAGCAGCACAGGGTACCAAGAGACCCAGTACTTC.

The V gene is TRBV7-2, the J gene TRBJ1-6; D is ambiguous. V was pared by 5 bases and J by 0 bases, with 5 bases between. The CDR3 is made up of 14 amino acids. Germline V gene lookup returns CDR1 SGHTA and CDR2 FQGNSA. This CDR3 reads CASSLTSYNSPLHF. DNA of the CDR3: TGTGCCAGCAGCCTGACCTCCTATAATTCACCCCTCCACTTT.